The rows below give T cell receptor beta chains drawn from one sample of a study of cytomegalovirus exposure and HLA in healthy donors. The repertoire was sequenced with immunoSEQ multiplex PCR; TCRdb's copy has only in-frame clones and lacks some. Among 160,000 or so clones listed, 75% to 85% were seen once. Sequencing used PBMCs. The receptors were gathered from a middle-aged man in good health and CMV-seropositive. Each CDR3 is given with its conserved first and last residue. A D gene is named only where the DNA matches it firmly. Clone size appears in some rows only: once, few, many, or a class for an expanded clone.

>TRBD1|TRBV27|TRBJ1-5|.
TGTGCTAGCAGGCAGGACAGGGGGAATCAGCCCCAGCATTTT
CASRQDRGNQPQHF
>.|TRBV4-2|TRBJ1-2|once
TGTGCCAGCAGCCAAGATCAAATCCAGAGGGCGGATGGCTACACCTTC
CASSQDQIQRADGYTF
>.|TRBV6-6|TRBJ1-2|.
TGTGCCAGCAGTTCCCCCGAGGGTGGCTACACCTTC
CASSSPEGGYTF
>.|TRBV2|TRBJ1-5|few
TGTGCCAGCAGCCAAGATATAACAGCGGCTTACATTAGCAATCAGCCCCAGCATTTT
CASSQDITAAYISNQPQHF
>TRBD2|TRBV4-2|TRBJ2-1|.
TGTGCCAGCAGCCAAGAGGCTAGCGGGGGCCACAATGAGCAGTTCTTC
CASSQEASGGHNEQFF
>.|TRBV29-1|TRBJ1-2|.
TGCAGCGTGGACAGAAGCTATGGCTACACCTTC
CSVDRSYGYTF
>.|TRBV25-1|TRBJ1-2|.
TGTGCCAGCAGTGAATGGGGCAGGGCTAACTATGGCTACACCTTC
CASSEWGRANYGYTF
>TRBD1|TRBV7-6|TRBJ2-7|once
TGTGCCAGCAGCGCCAAGCCCCGGACAGGGGGTGGTGAGCAGTACTTC
CASSAKPRTGGGEQYF
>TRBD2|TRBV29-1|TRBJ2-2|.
TGCAGCGGGGGCCACCCCAGCGGGGGCGGGACCGGGGAGCTGTTTTTT
CSGGHPSGGGTGELFF
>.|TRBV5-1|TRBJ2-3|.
TGCGCCAGCAGCTTGGGGGGGGTGAGGGGCACAGATACGCAGTATTTT
CASSLGGVRGTDTQYF
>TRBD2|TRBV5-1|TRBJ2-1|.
TGCGCCAGCAGCTTTACTAGCGGGGGAAGGGATGAGCAGTTCTTC
CASSFTSGGRDEQFF
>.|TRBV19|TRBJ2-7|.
TGTGCCAGTAGTATAGGGGGGGACCCCTACGAGCAGTACTTC
CASSIGGDPYEQYF
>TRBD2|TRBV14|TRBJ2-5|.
TGTGCCAGCAGCCAAGTGACTAGCGGGGGCTTTCAAGAGACCCAGTACTTC
CASSQVTSGGFQETQYF
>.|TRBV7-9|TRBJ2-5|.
TGTGCCAGCAGCCAAACCGTCGGGGAGACCCAGTACTTC
CASSQTVGETQYF
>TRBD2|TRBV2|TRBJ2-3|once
TGTGCCTCCCATCGACGGGGGGGAGATACGCAGTATTTT
CASHRRGGDTQYF
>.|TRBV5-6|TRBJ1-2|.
TGTGCCAGCAGCTTGGTTGGGCCGGGAGGCTACACCTTC
CASSLVGPGGYTF
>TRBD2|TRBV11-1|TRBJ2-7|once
TGTGCCAGCAGCCCCTTAAAAAGTTCTAGCGGGGGGACCTACGAGCAGTACTTC
CASSPLKSSSGGTYEQYF
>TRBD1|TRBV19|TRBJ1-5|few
TGTGCCAGTAGTATAGGGGCCCGCCAGGGGGGCAATCAGCCCCAGCATTTT
CASSIGARQGGNQPQHF
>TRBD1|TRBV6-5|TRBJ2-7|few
TGTGCCAGCAGTCCCCGACAGGGTGGGCTATACGAGCAGTACTTC
CASSPRQGGLYEQYF
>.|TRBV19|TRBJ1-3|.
TGTGCCAGCTTTAGTGGAAACACCATATATTTT
CASFSGNTIYF
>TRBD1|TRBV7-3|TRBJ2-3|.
TGTGCCAGCAGCCTTCTCCGTATTCGGGACAGAGGCACAGATACGCAGTATTTT
CASSLLRIRDRGTDTQYF
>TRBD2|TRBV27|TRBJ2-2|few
TGTGCCAGCACGTCGGCTAGCGGGGGTGCTAACACCGGGGAGCTGTTTTTT
CASTSASGGANTGELFF
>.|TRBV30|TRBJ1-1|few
TGTGCCTGGAGTAAAGCGGACGCTTGGAGCACTGAAGCTTTCTTT
CAWSKADAWSTEAFF
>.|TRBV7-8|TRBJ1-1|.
TGTGCCAGCAGCTTGGGGGCAACCAACACTGAAGCTTTCTTT
CASSLGATNTEAFF
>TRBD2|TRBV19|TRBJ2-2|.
TGTGCCAGTAGTAGGGCCAGCGGGAGGACCACCGGGGAGCTGTTTTTT
CASSRASGRTTGELFF
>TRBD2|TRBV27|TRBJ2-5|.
TGTGCCAGCAGGCCTAGCGGGGGCAGCCAAGAGACCCAGTACTTC
CASRPSGGSQETQYF
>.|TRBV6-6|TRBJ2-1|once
TGTGCCTGCTCCAGGGGAAACAATGAGCAGTTCTTC
CACSRGNNEQFF
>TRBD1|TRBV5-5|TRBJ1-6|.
TGTGCCAGCACTAAAACAGGGGTTACCTCCTATAATTCACCCCTCCACTTT
CASTKTGVTSYNSPLHF
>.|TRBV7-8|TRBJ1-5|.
TGTGCCAGCAGCTTTTTTCGGGGGACCACTAGCAATCAGCCCCAGCATTTT
CASSFFRGTTSNQPQHF
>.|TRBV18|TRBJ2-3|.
TGTGCCAGCTCACCACTAGCGCGACCCTCTAGCACAGATACGCAGTATTTT
CASSPLARPSSTDTQYF
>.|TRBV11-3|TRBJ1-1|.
TGTGCCAGCAGTACAGGGCGTAACACTGAAGCTTTCTTT
CASSTGRNTEAFF
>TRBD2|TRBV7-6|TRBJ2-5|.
TGTGCCAGCAGCCCACAACTAGCGGGAGTCCAAGAGACCCAGTACTTC
CASSPQLAGVQETQYF
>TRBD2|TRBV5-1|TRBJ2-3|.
TGCGCCAGCGGTACGGGGGGGATTCCAGATACGCAGTATTTT
CASGTGGIPDTQYF
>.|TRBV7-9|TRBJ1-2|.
TGTTCCAGCAGCTTAGCCTACTATGGCTACACCTTC
CSSSLAYYGYTF
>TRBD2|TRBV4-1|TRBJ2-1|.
TGCGCCAGCAGCCAAGGACTAGCGACTTACAATGAGCAGTTCTTC
CASSQGLATYNEQFF
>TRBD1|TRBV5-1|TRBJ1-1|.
TGCGCCAGCAGCTTGAGGGGACAGGGGAGAGGGCAAACTGAAGCTTTCTTT
CASSLRGQGRGQTEAFF
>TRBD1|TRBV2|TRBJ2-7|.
TGTGCCAGCAGTGAGGACAGGGGGAGCTCCTACGAGCAGTACTTC
CASSEDRGSSYEQYF
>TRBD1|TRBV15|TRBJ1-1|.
TGTGCCACCAGCAGAGAACAGGGGCCCCCGGACACTGAAGCTTTCTTT
CATSREQGPPDTEAFF
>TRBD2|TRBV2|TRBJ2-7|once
TGTGCCAGCAGCCCCATAGCGGGGGGTCCCTACGAGCAGTACTTC
CASSPIAGGPYEQYF
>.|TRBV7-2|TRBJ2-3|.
TGTGCCTTCAGGGCTGGAGGGGCGCAGTATTTT
CAFRAGGAQYF
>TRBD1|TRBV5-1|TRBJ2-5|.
TGCGCCAGCAGCTTGGCCACGGCAGGGGGTCAAGAGACCCAGTACTTC
CASSLATAGGQETQYF
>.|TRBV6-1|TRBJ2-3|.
TGTGCCAGCAGTGATCGAGATACGCAGTATTTT
CASSDRDTQYF
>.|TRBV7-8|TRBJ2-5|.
TGTGCCAGCAGCCCCGCTACAGGGCTCCAAGAGACCCAGTACTTC
CASSPATGLQETQYF
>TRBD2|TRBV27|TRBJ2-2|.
TGTGCCAGCAGTTTAGAAGCGGGAGCTAGTGGCGGGGAGCTGTTTTTT
CASSLEAGASGGELFF
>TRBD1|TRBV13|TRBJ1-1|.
TGTGCCAGCAGCTTAAATACAGGGGTGAACACTGAAGCTTTCTTT
CASSLNTGVNTEAFF
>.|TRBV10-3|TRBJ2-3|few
TGTGCCATCAGTGAGTACGGGAGAGCAGATACGCAGTATTTT
CAISEYGRADTQYF
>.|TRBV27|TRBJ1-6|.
TGTGCCAGCAGTTTAACTACCTATAATTCACCCCTCCACTTT
CASSLTTYNSPLHF
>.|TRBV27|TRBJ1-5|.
TGTGCCAGCAGTTTTGGGGAGGGTCAGCCCCAGCATTTT
CASSFGEGQPQHF
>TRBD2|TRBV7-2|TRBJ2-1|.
TGTGCCAGCAGCTCCGGACTAGCTTGGGGCGGGCAGTTCTTC
CASSSGLAWGGQFF
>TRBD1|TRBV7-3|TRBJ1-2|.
TGTGCCAGCAGCCCCCGGACAGGGTCTTATGGCTACACCTTC
CASSPRTGSYGYTF
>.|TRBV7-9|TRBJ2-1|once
TGTGCCAGCAGCCTGGTCGGTAGATACAATGAGCAGTTCTTC
CASSLVGRYNEQFF
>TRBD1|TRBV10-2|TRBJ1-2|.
TGCGCCAGCAGTGAGTTGGGACAGGGGAATGGCTACACCTTC
CASSELGQGNGYTF
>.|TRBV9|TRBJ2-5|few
TGTGCCAGCAGCGTAGGTCCCTCCCCTCGGGAGACCCAGTACTTC
CASSVGPSPRETQYF
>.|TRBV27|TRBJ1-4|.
TGTGCCAGCAGTTCCCCGACAGGTGTAGGCGAAAAACTGTTTTTT
CASSSPTGVGEKLFF
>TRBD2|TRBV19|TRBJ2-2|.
TGTGCCAGTAGTGGGGGACTAGCGGGAGGGAACGGGGAGCTGTTTTTT
CASSGGLAGGNGELFF
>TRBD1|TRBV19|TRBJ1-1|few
TGTGCCAGTAGATCGGCAGGGGGCTTCACTGAAGCTTTCTTT
CASRSAGGFTEAFF
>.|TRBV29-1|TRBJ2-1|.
TGCAGCGTTGATTCGGGGTACTCCTCTCTCAATGAGCAGCTCTTC
CSVDSGYSSLNEQLF
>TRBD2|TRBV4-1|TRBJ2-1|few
TGCGCCAGCAGCCAGGCGACTAGCGGGAGTTTGAATGAGCAGTTCTTC
CASSQATSGSLNEQFF
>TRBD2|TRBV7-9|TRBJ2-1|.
TGTGCCAGCAGCGCGACTAGCGGTTCCCTTTACAATGAGCAGTTCTTC
CASSATSGSLYNEQFF